One and the same sample provided the 7 T cell receptor beta chains below, sequenced in a study of T cell repertoires in cytomegalovirus infection. A single record per CDR3 protein comes from TCRdb applying MiXCR to the reads. The table lists 200,000 to 250,000 distinct CDR3 sequences, under 8.5% of them singletons. Sequenced: PBMCs. These receptors were obtained from a human donor in good health (CMV status not recorded). Some clones in this sample may be carry-over from other donors' samples.

The chain uses TRBV28 and TRBJ1-5; D call uncertain. Trimming shortened V by 7 bases and J by 3 bases, and 10 bases separated the two germline ends. This CDR3 has 13 residues. Germline CDR1 is MDHEN and CDR2 is SYDVKM. CDR3 bases: TGTGCCAGCACCCGCGGCCCCAATCAGCCCCAGCATTTT. Its protein is CASTRGPNQPQHF.

This clonotype was seen at least ten times. The chain joins TRBV28 to TRBJ2-1; the match to TRBD2 covers 7 bases. The J segment lost 0 bases and the V segment lost 7 bases, leaving 9 bases of the junction unmatched. This CDR3 is built from 16 residues. CDR1 is MDHEN, CDR2 SYDVKM, per germline. CDR3: CASTPGGVSSYNEQFF. For the CDR3, the DNA is TGTGCCAGCACCCCGGGGGGAGTTAGCTCCTACAATGAGCAGTTCTTC.

This chain links TRBV30 with TRBJ1-1; maybe TRBD1 (6 bases). CDR1 is GTSNPN, CDR2 SVGIG, per germline (reference sequence). This CDR3 contains 13 residues. V was trimmed by 3 bases and J by 6 bases, leaving 14 bases between them. The CDR3 region has the DNA TGTGCCTGGAGGCGGGGGGCGCTTCCTGAAGCTTTCTTT. Its translation is CAWRRGALPEAFF.

This clonotype was seen repeatedly, ten times or more. V usage is TRBV19 and J usage is TRBJ1-5, with D possibly being TRBD1 (5 bases). Germline CDR1 is LNHDA and CDR2 is SQIVND (reference sequence). The germline V and J ends were trimmed by 5 bases and 1 base, with 21 bases remaining between them. CDR3 length: 18 amino acids. CDR3 DNA sequence: TGTGCCAGTAGTCGCGGCAGGGAATGGATGAGAAGCAATCAGCCCCAGCATTTT. Translating gives CASSRGREWMRSNQPQHF.

On this clonotype itself: Given a much more abundant clone one base away, this may be a read error. The chain has TRBV20-1 and TRBJ2-2, with 7 nucleotides matching TRBD1. The CDR3 runs to 16 residues. Germline CDR1 reads DFQATT; CDR2 reads SNEGSKA (reference sequence). The CDR3 loop is CSARRTGRGDTGELCF. In DNA, the CDR3 is TGCAGTGCTAGAAGGACAGGCCGAGGGGACACCGGGGAGCTGTGTTTT.

This clonotype was found many times. J is TRBJ1-2 and V is TRBV29-1; D remains unclear. CDR1 and CDR2 from the germline V gene are SQVTM and ANQGSEA. This CDR3 is built from 21 residues. V lost 0 bases, J lost 5 bases, and 34 bases lay in between. CDR3 DNA sequence: TGCAGCGTTGAAGATCGAATCCTAGTCGAGGAGTTATCCCCTATTTTGTATGGCTACACCTTC. Protein sequence: CSVEDRILVEELSPILYGYTF.

This clonotype showed up many times. The V and J genes are TRBV5-4 and TRBJ2-5; 7 nucleotides match TRBD1. The CDR3 is made up of 14 amino acids. Germline CDR1 SGHNT, CDR2 YYREEE (reference sequence). The V gene end was trimmed by 4 bases and the J gene end by 2 bases; junction bases not matched to a gene: 5. CDR3 bases: TGTGCCAGCAGCGCGACAGGGAGACAAGAGACCCAGTACTTC. This translates into CASSATGRQETQYF.